This T cell receptor beta chain was identified in a study of T cells expressing NK-cell markers. At the level of the study: There were seven HCMV-seropositive donors and one seronegative donor among the eight sequenced. Study-wide results and caveats: Dominant NKG2C+ clonotypes accounted for roughly 1.0-7.0% of CD8+ T cells in six or seven donors.

Making the TCR beta cDNA relied on 5'RACE template switching with UMIs. From the 5' RACE reads, TCRdb lists one entry per CDR3 protein and no DNA. The sample totals 500,000 to 600,000 distinct CDR3 sequences. This CDR3 is 12 amino acids long. The germline V gene has CDR1 KGHDR and CDR2 SFDVKD. Comments on this clonotype: Antigen unknown.

The sequenced material came from blood T cells: a sorted CD56 or NKG2C T cell subset, CD4+ or CD8+ T cells, or bulk PBMC T cells (not recorded which). This chain joins TRBV24-1 and TRBJ1-2; TCRdb's assignment of TRBD1 cannot be checked, as there is no DNA. The TCR originated in a man aged 18 to 30 in good health. The CDR3 here is CATSTGTRGYTF.